This TCR beta chain was recovered during a study of Graves' ophthalmopathy and Graves' hyperthyroidism. Physicians reached a diagnosis by relying on clinical symptoms, serum thyroxine, TRAb, thyroid ultrasound and orbital computed tomography. Per the germline V gene, CDR1 is LGHNT and CDR2 is FRNRAP. There are 13 residues in the CDR3. V lost 3 bases, J lost 1 base, and 3 bases lay in between. RNA transcripts were the template, and TCR beta CDR3 regions were amplified from them. Second-round multiplex PCR came after first-round RT-PCR with HTBI primers. TCRdb recomputed calls from the multiplex PCR reads with MiXCR, one row per CDR3 protein. This sample yields more than 550,000 distinct CDR3 sequences, of which about 38% are seen a single time; under 3.5% belongs to the top ten. This clonotype was seen a handful of times. The antigen remains unidentified. Study-wide findings and caveats: Blood also contained most of the expanded thyroid clonotypes above 0.001 frequency.

This chain connects TRBV12-5 to TRBJ2-2; D gene ambiguous. Sequenced: peripheral blood. This TCR was recovered from an adult man with Graves' ophthalmopathy. The CDR3 DNA is TGTGCTAGTGGTTTCCGGAACACCGGGGAGCTGTTTTTT. It specifies CASGFRNTGELFF. The variable domain in full, completed from reference TRBV12-5 and TRBJ2-2, reads DARVTQTPRHKVTEMGQEVTMRCQPILGHNTVFWYRQTMMQGLELLAYFRNRAPLDDSGMPKDRFSAEMPDATLATLKIQPSEPRDSAVYFCASGFRNTGELFFGEGSRLTVL.